This TCR beta chain emerged from a study of blood T cell repertoires in COVID-19. Study as a whole: Sites in the United States, Italy and Spain provided acute and convalescent COVID-19 samples. Sources were T cells, B-cell-depleted T cells, or PBMCs; the material itself was cDNA or gDNA.

As originally analysed: Cell counts per sample came from amplifying reference gene primers. Repertoires were generated with immunoSEQ multiplex PCR, while TCRdb's copy carries only in-frame clones and drops some. V, J and clone size are those of that table, while D and trimming were read from the DNA. This table has over 130,000 clones, around 86% appearing once. Trimming took 4 bases from V and 0 from J, leaving 19 bases between them. CDR3 length: 17 amino acids. Germline V gene data show CDR1 as SGHRS and CDR2 as YFSETQ. Sequenced: peripheral blood. This receptor was identified in a human donor in a cohort sampled during active COVID-19. The chain is built from TRBV5-1 and TRBJ1-1; TRBD1 is a possible D gene (6 bases). DNA of the CDR3: TGCGCCAGCAGCGAGGACAGATTACATAAAATGAACACTGAAGCTTTCTTT. Translation: CASSEDRLHKMNTEAFF.